This T cell receptor (beta chain) comes out of a study of T cell repertoires in cytomegalovirus infection. Study-level background: Use of recently identified HLA-C-restricted and well-studied HLA-B-restricted CMV epitopes was part of the study.

MiXCR was run by TCRdb on the reads, yielding one entry per CDR3 protein. The data show over 120,000 distinct CDR3 sequences, with approximately 30% seen just once and roughly 51% held by the top ten. About this clonotype itself: Its specificity is not known.

Study outcomes and limitations: Carriers of CMV plus the relevant HLA were identified by cumulative public TCR beta family frequency. Ex vivo responses were dominated by HLA-C-restricted CMV-specific TCR beta clonotypes.

The V end lost 5 bases, the J end lost 2 bases, and 13 bases lay between the germline ends. The germline V gene has CDR1 KGHDR and CDR2 SFDVKD. This CDR3 region has 15 residues. The receptor was derived from a human donor in good health (CMV status not recorded). Some clones in this sample may be carry-over from other donors' samples. The sample here was CD8+ T cells from cultured PBMCs, taken from culture after CMV antigen stimulation. The chain has TRBV24-1 and TRBJ2-3, with D uncertain. The CDR3 DNA reads TGTGCCACCAGTGTTTTAACAGACCACACAGATACGCAGTATTTT. This translates into CATSVLTDHTDTQYF.